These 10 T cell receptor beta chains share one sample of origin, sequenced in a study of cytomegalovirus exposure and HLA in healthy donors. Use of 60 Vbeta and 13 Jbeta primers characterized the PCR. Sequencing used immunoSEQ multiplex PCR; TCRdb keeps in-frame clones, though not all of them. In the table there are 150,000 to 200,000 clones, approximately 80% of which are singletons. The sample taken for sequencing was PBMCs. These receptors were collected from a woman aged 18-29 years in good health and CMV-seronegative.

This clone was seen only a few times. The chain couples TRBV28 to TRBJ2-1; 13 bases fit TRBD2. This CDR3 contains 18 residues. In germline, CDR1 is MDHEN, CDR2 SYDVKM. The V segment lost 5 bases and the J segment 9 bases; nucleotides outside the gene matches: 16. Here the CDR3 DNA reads TGTGCCAGCAGTCGGCGTTCGGGGACTAGCGGGATTCGGGGTGAGCAGTTCTTC. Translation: CASSRRSGTSGIRGEQFF.

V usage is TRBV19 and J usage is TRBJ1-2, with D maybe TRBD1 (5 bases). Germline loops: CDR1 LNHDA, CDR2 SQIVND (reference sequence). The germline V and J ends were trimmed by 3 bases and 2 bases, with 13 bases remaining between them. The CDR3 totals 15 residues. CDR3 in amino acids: CASSIFGRANYGYTF. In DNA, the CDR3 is TGTGCCAGTAGTATCTTCGGCAGGGCCAACTATGGCTACACCTTC.

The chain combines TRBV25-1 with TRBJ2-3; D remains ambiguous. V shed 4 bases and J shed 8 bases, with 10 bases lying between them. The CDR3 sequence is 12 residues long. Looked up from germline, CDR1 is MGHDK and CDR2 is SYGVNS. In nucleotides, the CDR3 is TGTGCCAGCAGTGGAACATCGGGTACGCAGTATTTT. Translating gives CASSGTSGTQYF.

In DNA form, the CDR3 reads TGTGCCAGCAGTTTATTCAGGGGGGACACTGAAGCTTTCTTT. Translation gives CASSLFRGDTEAFF. The J gene is TRBJ1-1, the V gene TRBV27, with 7 bases identical to TRBD1. The junction had 2 bases not matched to a gene; V was cut back by 1 base and J by 3 bases. Germline values: CDR1 MNHEY, CDR2 SMNVEV (reference sequence). This CDR3 region has 14 residues.

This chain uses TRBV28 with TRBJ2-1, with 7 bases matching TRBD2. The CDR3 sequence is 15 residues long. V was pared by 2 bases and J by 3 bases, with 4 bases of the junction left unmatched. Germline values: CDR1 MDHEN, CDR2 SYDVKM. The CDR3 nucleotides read TGTGCCAGCAGTTTAACGGGAGGTCTCTACAATGAGCAGTTCTTC. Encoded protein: CASSLTGGLYNEQFF.

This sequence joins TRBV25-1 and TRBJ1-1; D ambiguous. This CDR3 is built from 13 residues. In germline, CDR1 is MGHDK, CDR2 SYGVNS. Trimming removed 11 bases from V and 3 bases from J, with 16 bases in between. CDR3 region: CARVTPRYTEAFF. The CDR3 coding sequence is TGTGCCCGGGTGACCCCAAGGTACACTGAAGCTTTCTTT.

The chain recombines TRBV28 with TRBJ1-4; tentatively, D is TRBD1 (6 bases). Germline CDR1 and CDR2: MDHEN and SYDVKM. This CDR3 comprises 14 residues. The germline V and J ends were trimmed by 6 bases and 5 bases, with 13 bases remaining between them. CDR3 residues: CASSPTGPNEKLFF. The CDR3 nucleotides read TGTGCCAGCAGCCCGACAGGACCGAATGAAAAACTGTTTTTT.

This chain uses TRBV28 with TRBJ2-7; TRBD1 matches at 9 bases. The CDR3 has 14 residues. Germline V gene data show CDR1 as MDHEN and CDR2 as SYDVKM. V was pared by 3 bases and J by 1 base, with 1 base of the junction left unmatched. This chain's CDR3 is CASSFGQGSYEQYF. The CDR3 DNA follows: TGTGCCAGCAGTTTCGGACAGGGGTCCTACGAGCAGTACTTC.

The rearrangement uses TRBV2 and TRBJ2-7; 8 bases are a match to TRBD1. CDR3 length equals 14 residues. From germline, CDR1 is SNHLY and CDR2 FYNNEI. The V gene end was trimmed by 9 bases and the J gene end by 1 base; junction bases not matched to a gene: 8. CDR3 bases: TGTGCCAGGCAGGGGGCTCCTGGGTCCTACGAGCAGTACTTC. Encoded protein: CARQGAPGSYEQYF.

CDR3 sequence reads: CASSYSPPGEGTDTQYF. CDR3 DNA: TGTGCCAGCAGCTATTCCCCGCCGGGGGAGGGCACAGATACGCAGTATTTT. The gene calls are TRBV7-2 and TRBJ2-3, with a possible D match to TRBD2 (6 bases). The V end was cut by 4 bases, the J end by 1 base, with 18 bases between. CDR1 SGHTA and CDR2 FQGNSA come from the germline V gene. The CDR3 length is 17 residues.